A selection of T cell receptor beta chains follows, all from one sample in a study of blood T cell repertoires in COVID-19. Clones were sequenced by immunoSEQ multiplex PCR, and TCRdb holds only the in-frame ones, with some missing. The table has 250,000 to 300,000 clones, 81% seen once. The sequenced sample consisted of peripheral blood. The receptors here all came from a woman between 55 and 75 years old with active or convalescent COVID-19. Each CDR3 is given with its conserved first and last residue. D genes are given only for firm matches. Clone size is shown for a subset of rows, as once, few, many or a class of expanded clone.

clone size	V gene	J gene	D gene	CDR3 protein	CDR3 DNA
.	TRBV10-3	TRBJ2-5	TRBD1	CAGTDRLGETQYF	TGTGCCGGGACGGACAGGCTAGGAGAGACCCAGTACTTC
.	TRBV2	TRBJ1-1	.	CASIFGGGTEAFF	TGTGCCAGCATTTTCGGGGGGGGCACTGAAGCTTTCTTT
.	TRBV13	TRBJ1-1	.	CASSLQVDTEAFF	TGTGCCAGCAGCTTACAGGTAGACACTGAAGCTTTCTTT
.	TRBV2	TRBJ2-1	.	CASSEGGGRTTGLPFF	TGTGCCAGCAGTGAAGGCGGGGGCAGAACTACCGGCCTGCCGTTCTTC
.	TRBV18	TRBJ2-7	TRBD1	CASSLRQGASYEQYF	TGTGCCAGCTCGCTTAGACAGGGAGCCTCCTACGAGCAGTACTTC
.	TRBV13	TRBJ1-1	.	CASSQGSGIWNTEAFF	TGTGCCAGCAGCCAAGGGTCGGGGATTTGGAACACTGAAGCTTTCTTT
.	TRBV4-2	TRBJ2-3	TRBD2	CASSQDRGGKTDTQYF	TGTGCCAGCAGCCAAGATCGGGGGGGCAAGACAGATACGCAGTATTTT
few	TRBV9	TRBJ1-4	.	CASSVAIQTNEKLFF	TGTGCCAGCAGCGTTGCAATACAGACTAATGAAAAACTGTTTTTT
.	TRBV6-5	TRBJ2-5	TRBD1	CASSSLGTGVETQYF	TGTGCCAGCAGTTCTCTTGGGACAGGGGTAGAGACCCAGTACTTC
.	TRBV7-2	TRBJ2-7	.	CASSLEALGPTEQYF	TGTGCCAGCAGCTTAGAGGCTCTTGGGCCCACCGAGCAGTACTTC
.	TRBV11-2	TRBJ2-3	TRBD2	CASSLTAGGRPDTQYF	TGTGCCAGCAGCTTAACAGCGGGGGGGCGGCCAGATACGCAGTATTTT
.	TRBV9	TRBJ2-1	.	CASSVVRDSYNEQFF	TGTGCCAGCAGCGTAGTCAGGGATTCCTACAATGAGCAGTTCTTC
.	TRBV5-1	TRBJ2-7	TRBD1	CASSLVAGGSYEQYF	TGCGCCAGCAGCTTGGTCGCAGGGGGTTCCTACGAGCAGTACTTC
few	TRBV10-3	TRBJ1-5	TRBD1	CAISGTSRTGPPNQPQHF	TGTGCCATCAGTGGGACGTCAAGGACAGGGCCCCCTAATCAGCCCCAGCATTTT
.	TRBV7-2	TRBJ2-7	TRBD2	CASSLETSGGQSYEQYF	TGTGCCAGCAGCTTAGAGACTAGCGGGGGGCAATCCTACGAGCAGTACTTC
once	TRBV27	TRBJ1-2	TRBD1	CASSSHHGTGWDGYTF	TGTGCCAGCAGCTCACACCACGGGACAGGCTGGGATGGCTACACCTTC
.	TRBV6-2/TRBV6-3	TRBJ2-5	.	CASSYARLQYF	TGTGCCAGCAGTTACGCCAGGCTCCAGTACTTC
.	TRBV27	TRBJ1-1	TRBD1	CASSSDLLLQGAGGNTEAFF	TGTGCCAGCAGTTCGGACCTCCTATTACAGGGGGCCGGGGGGAACACTGAAGCTTTCTTT
.	TRBV9	TRBJ1-1	TRBD1	CASSVGQGVTEAFF	TGTGCCAGCAGCGTAGGACAGGGGGTCACTGAAGCTTTCTTT
.	TRBV7-7	TRBJ2-2	TRBD2	CASSPLAGGGGELFF	TGTGCCAGCAGCCCCCTAGCGGGGGGGGGCGGGGAGCTGTTTTTT
.	TRBV6-5	TRBJ2-3	TRBD2	CAQGAGLAGGGTQYF	TGTGCCCAGGGGGCGGGCCTAGCGGGGGGAGGTACGCAGTATTTT
few	TRBV6-1	TRBJ1-5	.	CASSEAFGSQPQHF	TGTGCCAGCAGTGAAGCGTTTGGGAGCCAGCCCCAGCATTTT
.	TRBV9	TRBJ1-2	TRBD1	CASSSTQGAGGYTF	TGTGCCAGCAGCTCAACTCAGGGGGCGGGAGGCTACACCTTC
.	TRBV30	TRBJ1-1	.	CAWSDAGATEAFF	TGTGCCTGGAGTGATGCGGGGGCCACTGAAGCTTTCTTT
.	TRBV6-5	TRBJ2-2	TRBD2	CASSFQRGGNTGELFF	TGTGCCAGCAGTTTCCAGCGGGGGGGAAATACCGGGGAGCTGTTTTTT
.	TRBV23-1	TRBJ1-4	TRBD1	CASSQDSGTGLNEKLFF	TGCGCCAGCAGTCAAGATTCTGGGACAGGGTTAAATGAAAAACTGTTTTTT
.	TRBV11-1	TRBJ2-1	TRBD2	CASIQTRAGGPNEQFF	TGTGCCAGCATCCAAACCAGGGCGGGGGGGCCTAATGAGCAGTTCTTC
.	TRBV7-7	TRBJ2-1	.	CASSLDPGVPYNEQFF	TGTGCTAGCAGCTTAGATCCGGGGGTCCCCTACAATGAGCAGTTCTTC
.	TRBV6-5	TRBJ1-1	.	CASSYSTRRGTEAFF	TGTGCCAGCAGTTACTCGACTCGGAGGGGCACTGAAGCTTTCTTT
.	TRBV6-6	TRBJ2-1	.	CASSFQGRDEQFF	TGTGCCAGCAGTTTTCAGGGGAGGGATGAGCAGTTCTTC
.	TRBV5-1	TRBJ1-4	TRBD1	CASSFRGQNEKLFF	TGCGCCAGCAGCTTTCGGGGACAGAATGAAAAACTGTTTTTT
.	TRBV7-2	TRBJ2-1	TRBD2	CASNSAGGYNEQFF	TGTGCCAGCAACTCTGCGGGGGGATACAATGAGCAGTTCTTC
.	TRBV21-1	TRBJ1-2	.	CASSLARGSVLLLGYGYTF	TGTGCCAGCAGCCTCGCCAGGGGTTCGGTGCTGCTGCTGGGCTATGGCTACACCTTC